The 27 T cell receptor beta chains in this list originate from one sample, sequenced in a study of T cell repertoires in cytomegalovirus infection. Their antigens remain unidentified. TCRdb processed the reads anew with MiXCR; each CDR3 protein has one entry. The repertoire has about 830,000 distinct CDR3 sequences, approximately 32% of them found once; the top ten carry roughly 12%. This specimen consisted of cultured CD8+ T cells from PBMCs, obtained from culture after CMV antigen stimulation. Receptors were obtained from a human donor in good health (CMV status not recorded). Some clones in this sample may be carry-over from other donors' samples.

This CDR3 reads CSAASGGDSNQPQHF. The CDR3 DNA reads as TGCAGTGCCGCAAGCGGGGGAGATAGCAATCAGCCCCAGCATTTT. The chain has TRBV20-1 and TRBJ1-5, with D perhaps TRBD1 (5 bases). V was clipped by 6 bases and J by 0 bases, with 15 bases between them. CDR3 size: 15 residues. Germline CDR1 DFQATT, CDR2 SNEGSKA (reference sequence).

The sample holds a few counts of this clonotype. This rearrangement joins TRBV27 to TRBJ2-5, with D possibly being TRBD2 (6 bases). This CDR3 is 15 amino acids long. Germline CDR1 reads MNHEY; CDR2 reads SMNVEV (reference sequence). Trimming shortened V by 3 bases and J by 1 base, and 12 bases separated the two germline ends. This CDR3 reads CASSLTTSSQETQYF. The CDR3 DNA sequence: TGTGCCAGCAGTTTGACGACTAGTTCCCAAGAGACCCAGTACTTC.

This clonotype turned up a few times. This chain joins TRBV11-2 and TRBJ2-1, with D tentatively TRBD1 or TRBD2 (5 bases each). The germline V gene encodes CDR1 SGHAT and CDR2 FQNNGV. V lost 0 bases, J lost 5 bases, and 17 bases lay in between. This CDR3 region has 17 residues. DNA for the CDR3: TGTGCCAGCAGCTTAGATCGCTTCAACGGGGCCCACAATGAGCAGTTCTTC. It yields the protein CASSLDRFNGAHNEQFF.

This clonotype appeared many times. The chain recombines TRBV7-9 with TRBJ2-1; TRBD1 might be the D (5 bases). Germline CDR1 SEHNR, CDR2 FQNEAQ (reference sequence). This CDR3 spans 12 amino acids. V was pared by 4 bases and J by 7 bases, with 8 bases between. CDR3 protein: CASSSRENEQFF. For the CDR3, the DNA is TGTGCCAGCAGCTCCAGGGAAAATGAGCAGTTCTTC.

The chain couples TRBV6-6 to TRBJ2-1; 8 bases agree with TRBD1. Unmatched junction bases numbered 10, after V lost 3 bases and J lost 6 bases. CDR1 is MNHNY and CDR2 is SVGAGI in the germline V gene (reference sequence). The CDR3 consists of 16 residues. In nucleotides, the CDR3 is TGTGCCAGCAGTTATACCGACAGGGGTTCCCTCAATGAGCAGTTCTTC. Translated, it gives CASSYTDRGSLNEQFF.

The genes are TRBV4-1 and TRBJ1-5; no reliable D call. Germline CDR1 is MGHRA and CDR2 is YSYEKL. V lost 4 bases and J lost 0, with 19 bases in between. CDR3 length: 18 amino acids. The CDR3 here is CASSRAAPPGGSNQPQHF. CDR3 coding DNA: TGCGCCAGCAGCCGAGCGGCCCCACCGGGCGGTAGCAATCAGCCCCAGCATTTT.

The chain carries TRBV12-3 or TRBV12-4 and TRBJ2-3; 8 bases are a match to TRBD1. There are 16 residues in the CDR3. The trim removed 5 bases at V and 6 bases at J, leaving 13 bases unmatched. CDR3 nucleotide sequence: TGTGCCAGCAGTCAACGGGGACAGGCCGACAGGGATACGCAGTATTTT. Translated, it gives CASSQRGQADRDTQYF.

This clonotype appeared many times. The chain employs TRBV6-1 and TRBJ1-4; D unclear. This CDR3 region has 14 residues. Looked up from germline, CDR1 is MNHNS and CDR2 is SASEGT. Trimming cost V 6 bases and J 0 bases, with 8 bases left between them. In DNA form, the CDR3 reads TGTGCCAGCAGCTACACTGCAACTAATGAAAAACTGTTTTTT. This sequence encodes CASSYTATNEKLFF.

The gene calls are TRBV28 and TRBJ2-1; 13 bases agree with TRBD2. The CDR3 runs 21 residues. Germline values: CDR1 MDHEN, CDR2 SYDVKM. V was clipped by 2 bases and J by 7 bases; unmatched bases: 20. The chain's CDR3 is CASSLLTSGGSAGYPRNEQFF. The CDR3 DNA reads TGTGCCAGCAGTTTACTGACTAGCGGGGGGTCTGCAGGGTACCCACGAAATGAGCAGTTCTTC.

This clonotype was seen a few times. This rearrangement joins TRBV28 to TRBJ2-3; no reliable D call. The CDR3 sequence is 15 residues long. Germline V lookup: CDR1 MDHEN, CDR2 SYDVKM. Trimming shortened V by 3 bases and J by 8 bases, and 18 bases separated the two germline ends. The CDR3, as DNA: TGTGCCAGCAGTTTGACTGGAATTGGGTCGGGTACGCAGTATTTT. It translates to CASSLTGIGSGTQYF.

This clonotype was detected only a few times. The chain is built from TRBV19 and TRBJ2-2, with TRBD2 as a possible D gene (5 bases). Germline assignment: CDR1 LNHDA and CDR2 SQIVND (reference sequence). There are 15 residues in the CDR3. V dropped 0 bases and J dropped 5 bases, with 10 bases sitting between them. For the CDR3, the DNA is TGTGCCAGTAGTATAGATGCGGGCGGGACCGGGGAGCTGTTTTTT. Its translation is CASSIDAGGTGELFF.

This sequence joins TRBV7-8 and TRBJ2-3; perhaps TRBD1 as D (5 bases). This CDR3 is 15 amino acids long. Per germline, CDR1 SGHVS and CDR2 FQNEAQ. Deletions cut 0 bases from V and 4 bases from J, with 11 bases between. The CDR3 protein is CASSLARVGSDTQYF. CDR3 DNA: TGTGCCAGCAGCTTAGCCAGGGTTGGGTCAGATACGCAGTATTTT.

In DNA, the CDR3 is TGTGCCATCGCACGGGAAGGCAATCAGCCCCAGCATTTT. Translated: CAIAREGNQPQHF. The V call is TRBV2, the J call TRBJ1-5, with no clear D. Germline lookup yields CDR1 SNHLY and CDR2 FYNNEI. Trimming took off 10 bases at V and 2 bases at J, with 12 bases between the two ends. This CDR3 region has 13 residues.

The sample holds a few counts of this clonotype. The rearrangement links TRBV5-6 to TRBJ2-7; 13 bases line up with TRBD2. The CDR3 covers 17 residues. V was pared by 3 bases and J by 4 bases, with 10 bases of the junction left unmatched. Germline CDR1 SGHDT, CDR2 YYEEEE. CDR3: CASSSNSGTSGDYEQYV. The CDR3 DNA reads as TGTGCCAGCAGCTCTAACTCCGGGACTAGCGGGGATTACGAGCAGTACGTC.

Remarks on this clonotype: The junction and the germline gene differ at one end; a read error may be behind it. This rearrangement joins TRBV11-2 to TRBJ1-1; no definite D call. The CDR3 totals 12 residues. CDR1 and CDR2 from the germline V gene are SGHAT and FQNNGV. The chain's CDR3 is CVSSSGRDEAFF. CDR3 nucleotide sequence: TGTGTCAGCAGCTCGGGCCGTGATGAAGCTTTCTTT.

This clonotype was seen repeatedly, ten times or more. CDR3 residues: CASSQGASSYNEQFF. The CDR3 region has the DNA TGTGCCAGCAGCCAAGGGGCGAGCTCCTACAATGAGCAGTTCTTC. V is TRBV7-3 and J is TRBJ2-1, with a tentative D call TRBD1 (5 bases). Trimming took 5 bases from V and 0 from J, leaving 11 bases between them. The CDR3 runs 15 residues. CDR1 SGHTA and CDR2 FQGTGA come from the germline V gene.

There are a few counts of this clonotype. The chain is built from TRBV7-9 and TRBJ1-6, with 10 bases identical to TRBD1. V lost 4 bases and J lost 8; bases outside the gene matches: 5. The CDR3 runs 15 residues. The V gene's germline CDR1 is SEHNR and CDR2 FQNEAQ (reference sequence). The CDR3 spells CASSSTGTGDSPLHF. The CDR3, as DNA: TGTGCCAGCAGCTCCACCGGGACAGGGGATTCACCCCTCCACTTT.

This clonotype was seen many times. The chain employs TRBV7-8 and TRBJ2-5; tentative D call: TRBD2 (6 bases). Trimming took off 5 bases at V and 5 bases at J, with 18 bases between the two ends. CDR3 length equals 15 residues. CDR1 is SGHVS and CDR2 is FQNEAQ in the germline V gene. CDR3 bases: TGTGCCAGCAGCCCCCTTAGCGGCGGGGAGGAGACCCAGTACTTC. Translated: CASSPLSGGEETQYF.

This clonotype was observed a few times. This rearrangement joins TRBV27 to TRBJ2-1; 11 bases are shared with TRBD2. The CDR3 covers 14 residues. J was trimmed by 9 bases and V by 3 bases; bases with no gene match: 4. The germline V gene encodes CDR1 MNHEY and CDR2 SMNVEV (reference sequence). The CDR3 protein is CASSLRTSGPEQFF. The CDR3, as DNA: TGTGCCAGCAGTTTGCGGACTAGCGGGCCTGAGCAGTTCTTC.

V is TRBV5-1 and J is TRBJ2-7; TRBD1 matches 7 bases. Unmatched junction bases numbered 6, after V lost 0 bases and J lost 3 bases. In germline, CDR1 is SGHRS, CDR2 YFSETQ. This CDR3 region has 15 residues. The CDR3 nucleotides are TGCGCCAGCAGCTTGGATTGGACAGGCATCTACGAGCAGTACTTC. Amino acids: CASSLDWTGIYEQYF.

In this sample, this clonotype turned up a few times. This chain connects TRBV12-3 or TRBV12-4 to TRBJ1-1; D not certain. V was shortened by 3 bases and J by 5 bases, with 7 bases between the two germline ends. This CDR3 spans 12 amino acids. The DNA for the CDR3 is TGTGCCAGCAGTTTTATCCGAACTGAAGCTTTCTTT. Protein: CASSFIRTEAFF.

This clonotype has a handful of counts. This chain uses TRBV4-1 with TRBJ1-2; 8 bases line up with TRBD1. This CDR3 comprises 16 residues. Germline assignment: CDR1 MGHRA and CDR2 YSYEKL. V was pared by 0 bases and J by 2 bases, with 5 bases of the junction left unmatched. This CDR3 is CASSQEAGGHNYGYTF. CDR3 DNA sequence: TGCGCCAGCAGCCAAGAGGCAGGGGGCCACAACTATGGCTACACCTTC.

With regard to this clonotype: This may be a read error: a much more frequent sequence differs by one nucleotide. J is TRBJ2-3 and V is TRBV7-6; D possibly corresponds to TRBD2 (5 bases). The length of the CDR3 is 13 residues. Germline CDR1 SGHVS, CDR2 FNYEAQ. This chain's CDR3 is CVATWELADTQYF. The CDR3, as DNA: TGTGTCGCGACTTGGGAACTAGCAGATACGCAGTATTTT. The variable domain in full, with the rest retrieved from reference TRBV7-6 and TRBJ2-3, is GAGVSQSPRYKVTKRGQDVALRCDPISGHVSLYWYRQALGQGPEFLTYFNYEAQQDKSGLPNDRFSAERPEGSISTLTIQRTEQRDSAMYRCVATWELADTQYFGPGTRLTVL.

This clonotype was counted ten times or more. This chain uses TRBV12-3 or TRBV12-4 with TRBJ2-3; unclear D gene. The V and J ends lost 5 bases and 0 bases respectively, with 9 bases between them. The CDR3 runs to 14 residues. The CDR3 region is CASSHDASTDTQYF. CDR3 nucleotides: TGTGCCAGCAGTCATGACGCTAGCACAGATACGCAGTATTTT.

This rearrangement joins TRBV10-3 to TRBJ1-1, with D possibly being TRBD1 (6 bases). This CDR3 has 14 amino acids. The V gene's germline CDR1 is ENHRY and CDR2 SYGVKD. V was clipped by 7 bases and J by 4 bases, with 16 bases between them. CDR3 residues: CAITGRGLVTEAFF. The CDR3, as DNA: TGTGCCATCACTGGACGGGGGCTTGTCACTGAAGCTTTCTTT.

The chain carries TRBV6-1 and TRBJ2-7, with TRBD1 identical over 7 bases. After removal of 7 bases from V and 4 bases from J, the junction contained 10 bases not matched to a gene. This CDR3 comprises 14 residues. In germline, CDR1 is MNHNS, CDR2 SASEGT. CDR3 in amino acids: CASKKTGSRYEQYF. In DNA, the CDR3 is TGTGCCAGCAAGAAGACAGGGAGTCGGTACGAGCAGTACTTC.

This chain links TRBV10-1 with TRBJ2-3, with D possibly being TRBD2 (5 bases). V was trimmed by 3 bases and J by 3 bases, leaving 19 bases between them. This CDR3 contains 17 residues. Germline V gene data show CDR1 as WNHNN and CDR2 as SYGVQD (reference sequence). CDR3 in DNA: TGCGCCAGCAGTGACTTACCGGCAGCGGCTAGTACAGATACGCAGTATTTT. Translation gives CASSDLPAAASTDTQYF.